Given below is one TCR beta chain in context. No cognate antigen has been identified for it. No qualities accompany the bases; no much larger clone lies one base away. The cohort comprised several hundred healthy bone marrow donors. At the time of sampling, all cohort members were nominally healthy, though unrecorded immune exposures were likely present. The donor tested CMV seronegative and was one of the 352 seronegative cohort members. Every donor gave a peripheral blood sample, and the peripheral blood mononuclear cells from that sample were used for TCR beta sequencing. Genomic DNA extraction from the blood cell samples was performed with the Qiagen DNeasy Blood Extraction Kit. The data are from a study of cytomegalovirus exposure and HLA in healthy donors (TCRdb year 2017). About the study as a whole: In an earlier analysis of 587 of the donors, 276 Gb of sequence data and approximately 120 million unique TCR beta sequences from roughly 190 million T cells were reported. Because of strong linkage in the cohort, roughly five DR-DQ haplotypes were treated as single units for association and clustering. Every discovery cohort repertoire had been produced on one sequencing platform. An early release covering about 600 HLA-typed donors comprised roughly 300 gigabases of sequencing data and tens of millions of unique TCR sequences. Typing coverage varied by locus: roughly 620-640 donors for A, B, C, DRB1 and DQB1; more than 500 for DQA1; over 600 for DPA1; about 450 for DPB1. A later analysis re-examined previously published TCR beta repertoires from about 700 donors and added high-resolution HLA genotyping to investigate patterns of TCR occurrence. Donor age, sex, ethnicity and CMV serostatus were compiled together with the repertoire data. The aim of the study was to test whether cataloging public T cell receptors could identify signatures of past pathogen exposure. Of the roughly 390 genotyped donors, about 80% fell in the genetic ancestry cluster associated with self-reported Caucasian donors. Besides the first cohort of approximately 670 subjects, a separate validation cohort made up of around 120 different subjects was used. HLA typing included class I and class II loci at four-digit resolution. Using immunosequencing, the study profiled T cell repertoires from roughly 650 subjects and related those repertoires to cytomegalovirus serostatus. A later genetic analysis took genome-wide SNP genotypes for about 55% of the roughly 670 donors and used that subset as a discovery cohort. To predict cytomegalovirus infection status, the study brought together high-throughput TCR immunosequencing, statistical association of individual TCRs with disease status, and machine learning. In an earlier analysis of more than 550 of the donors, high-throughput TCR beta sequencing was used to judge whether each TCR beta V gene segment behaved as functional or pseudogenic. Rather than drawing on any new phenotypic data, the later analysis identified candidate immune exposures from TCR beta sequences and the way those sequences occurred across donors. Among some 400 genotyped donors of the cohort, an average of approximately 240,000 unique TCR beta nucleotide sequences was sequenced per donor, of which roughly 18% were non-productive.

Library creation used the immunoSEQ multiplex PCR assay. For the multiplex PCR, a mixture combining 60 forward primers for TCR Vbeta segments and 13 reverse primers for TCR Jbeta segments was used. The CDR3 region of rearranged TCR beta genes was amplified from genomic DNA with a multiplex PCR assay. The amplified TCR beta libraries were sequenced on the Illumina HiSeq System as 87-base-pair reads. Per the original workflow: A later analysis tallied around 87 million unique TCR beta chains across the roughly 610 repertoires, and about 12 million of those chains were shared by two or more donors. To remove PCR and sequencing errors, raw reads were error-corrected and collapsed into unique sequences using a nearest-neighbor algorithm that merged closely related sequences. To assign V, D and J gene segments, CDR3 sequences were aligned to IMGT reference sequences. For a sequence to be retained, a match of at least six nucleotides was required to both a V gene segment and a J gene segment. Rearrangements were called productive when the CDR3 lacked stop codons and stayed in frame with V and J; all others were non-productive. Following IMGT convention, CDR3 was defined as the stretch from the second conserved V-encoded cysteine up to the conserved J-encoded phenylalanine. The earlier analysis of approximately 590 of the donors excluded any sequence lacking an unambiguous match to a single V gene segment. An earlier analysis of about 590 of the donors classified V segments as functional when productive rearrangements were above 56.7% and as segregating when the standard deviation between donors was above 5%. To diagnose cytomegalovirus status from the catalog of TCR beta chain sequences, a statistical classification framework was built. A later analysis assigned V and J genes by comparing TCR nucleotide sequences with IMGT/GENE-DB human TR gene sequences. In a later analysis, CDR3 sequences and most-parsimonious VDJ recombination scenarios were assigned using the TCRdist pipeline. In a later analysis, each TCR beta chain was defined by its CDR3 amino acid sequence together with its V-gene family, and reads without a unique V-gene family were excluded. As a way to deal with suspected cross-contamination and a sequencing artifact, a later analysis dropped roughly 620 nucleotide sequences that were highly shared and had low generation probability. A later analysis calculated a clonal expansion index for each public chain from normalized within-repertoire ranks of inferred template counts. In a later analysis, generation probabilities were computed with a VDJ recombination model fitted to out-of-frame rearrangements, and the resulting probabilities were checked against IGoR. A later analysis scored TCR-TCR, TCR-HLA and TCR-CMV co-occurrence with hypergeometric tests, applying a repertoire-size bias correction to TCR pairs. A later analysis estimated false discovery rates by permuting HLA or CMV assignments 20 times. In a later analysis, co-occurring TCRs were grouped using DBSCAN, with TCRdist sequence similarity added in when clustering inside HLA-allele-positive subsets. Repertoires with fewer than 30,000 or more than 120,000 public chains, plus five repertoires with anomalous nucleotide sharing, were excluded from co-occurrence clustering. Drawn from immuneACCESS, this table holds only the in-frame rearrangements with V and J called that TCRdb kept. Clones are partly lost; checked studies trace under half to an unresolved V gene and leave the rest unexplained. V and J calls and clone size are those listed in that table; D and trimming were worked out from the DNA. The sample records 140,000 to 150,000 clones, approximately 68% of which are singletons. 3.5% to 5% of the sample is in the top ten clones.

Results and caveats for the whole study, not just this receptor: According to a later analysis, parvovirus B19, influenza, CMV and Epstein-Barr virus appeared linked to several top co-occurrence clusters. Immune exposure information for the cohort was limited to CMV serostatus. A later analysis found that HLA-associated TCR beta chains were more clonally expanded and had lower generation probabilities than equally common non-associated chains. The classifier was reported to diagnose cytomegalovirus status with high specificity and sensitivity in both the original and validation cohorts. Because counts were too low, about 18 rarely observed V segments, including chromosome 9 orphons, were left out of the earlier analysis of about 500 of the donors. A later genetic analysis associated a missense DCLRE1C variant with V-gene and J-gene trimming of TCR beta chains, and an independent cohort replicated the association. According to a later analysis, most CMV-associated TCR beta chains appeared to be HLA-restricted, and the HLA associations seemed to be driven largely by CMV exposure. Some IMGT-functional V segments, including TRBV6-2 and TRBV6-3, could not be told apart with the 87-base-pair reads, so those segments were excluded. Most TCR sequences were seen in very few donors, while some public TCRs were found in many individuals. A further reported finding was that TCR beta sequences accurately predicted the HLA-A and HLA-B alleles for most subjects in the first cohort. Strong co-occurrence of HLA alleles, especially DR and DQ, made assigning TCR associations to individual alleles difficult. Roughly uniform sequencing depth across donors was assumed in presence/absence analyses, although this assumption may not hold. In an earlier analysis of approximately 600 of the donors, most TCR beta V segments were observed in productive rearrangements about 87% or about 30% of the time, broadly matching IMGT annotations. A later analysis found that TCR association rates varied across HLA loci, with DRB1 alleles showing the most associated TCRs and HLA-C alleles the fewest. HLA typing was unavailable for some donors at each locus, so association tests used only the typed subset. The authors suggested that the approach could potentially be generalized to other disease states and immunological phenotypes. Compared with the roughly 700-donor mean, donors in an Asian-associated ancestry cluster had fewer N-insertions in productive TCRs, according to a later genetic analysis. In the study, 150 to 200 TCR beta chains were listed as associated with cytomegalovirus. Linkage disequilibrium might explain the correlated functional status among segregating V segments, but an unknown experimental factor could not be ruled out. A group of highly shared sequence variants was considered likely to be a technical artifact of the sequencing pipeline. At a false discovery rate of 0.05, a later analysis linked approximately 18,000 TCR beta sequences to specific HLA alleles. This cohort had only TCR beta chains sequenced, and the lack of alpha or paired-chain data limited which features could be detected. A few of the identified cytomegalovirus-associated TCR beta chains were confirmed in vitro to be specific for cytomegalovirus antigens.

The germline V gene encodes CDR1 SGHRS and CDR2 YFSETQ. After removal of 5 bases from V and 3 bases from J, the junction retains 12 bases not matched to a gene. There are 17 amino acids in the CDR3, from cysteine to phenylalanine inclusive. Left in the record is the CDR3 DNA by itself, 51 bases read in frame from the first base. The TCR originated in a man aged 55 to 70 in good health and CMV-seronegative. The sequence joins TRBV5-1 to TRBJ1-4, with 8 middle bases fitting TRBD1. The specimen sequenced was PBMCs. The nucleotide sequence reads TGCGCCAGCAGTATGGCCGTTAACAGGGGGTCTAATGAAAAACTGTTTTTT. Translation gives CASSMAVNRGSNEKLFF.